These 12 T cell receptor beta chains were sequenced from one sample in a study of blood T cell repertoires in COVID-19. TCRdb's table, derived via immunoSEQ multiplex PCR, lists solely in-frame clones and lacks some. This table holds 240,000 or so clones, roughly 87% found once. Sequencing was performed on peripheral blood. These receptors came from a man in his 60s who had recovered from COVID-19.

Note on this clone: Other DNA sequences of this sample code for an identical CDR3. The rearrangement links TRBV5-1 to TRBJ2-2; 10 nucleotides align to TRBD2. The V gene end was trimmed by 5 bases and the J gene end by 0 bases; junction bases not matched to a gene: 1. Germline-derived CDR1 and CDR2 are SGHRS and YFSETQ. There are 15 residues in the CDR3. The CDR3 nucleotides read TGCGCCAGCAGTAGCGGGGGGCCGAACACCGGGGAGCTGTTTTTT. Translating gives CASSSGGPNTGELFF.

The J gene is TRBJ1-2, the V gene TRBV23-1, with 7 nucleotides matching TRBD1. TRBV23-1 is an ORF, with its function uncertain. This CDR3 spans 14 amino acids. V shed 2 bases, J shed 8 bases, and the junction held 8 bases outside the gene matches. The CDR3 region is CASSQTQGPDGYTF. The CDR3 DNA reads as TGCGCCAGCAGTCAAACACAGGGGCCCGACGGCTACACCTTC.

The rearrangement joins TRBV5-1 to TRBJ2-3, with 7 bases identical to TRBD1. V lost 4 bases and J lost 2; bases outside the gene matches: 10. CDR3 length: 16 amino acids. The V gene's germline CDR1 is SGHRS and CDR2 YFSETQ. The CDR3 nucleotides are TGCGCCAGCAGCCGGAGGTCGACAGGGCTCACAGATACGCAGTATTTT. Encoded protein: CASSRRSTGLTDTQYF.

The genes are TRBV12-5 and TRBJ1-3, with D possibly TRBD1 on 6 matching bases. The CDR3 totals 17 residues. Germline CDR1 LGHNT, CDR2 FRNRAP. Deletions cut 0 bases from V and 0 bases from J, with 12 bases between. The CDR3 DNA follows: TGTGCTAGTGGTTTGGTGGTGGGACAACTCTCTGGAAACACCATATATTTT. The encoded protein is CASGLVVGQLSGNTIYF.

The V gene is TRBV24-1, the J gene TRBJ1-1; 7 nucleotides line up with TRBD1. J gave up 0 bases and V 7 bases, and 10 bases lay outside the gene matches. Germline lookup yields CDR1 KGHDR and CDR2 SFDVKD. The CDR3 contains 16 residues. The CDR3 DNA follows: TGTGCCACCAGGGGCGCCCGACAGGGCCTGAACACTGAAGCTTTCTTT. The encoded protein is CATRGARQGLNTEAFF.

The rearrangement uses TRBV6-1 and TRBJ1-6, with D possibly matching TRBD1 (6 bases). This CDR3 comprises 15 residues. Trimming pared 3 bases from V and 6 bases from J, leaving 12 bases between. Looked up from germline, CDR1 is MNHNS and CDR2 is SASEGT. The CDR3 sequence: CASSDVRGGNSPLHF. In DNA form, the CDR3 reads TGTGCCAGCAGTGACGTCAGGGGCGGTAATTCACCCCTCCACTTT.

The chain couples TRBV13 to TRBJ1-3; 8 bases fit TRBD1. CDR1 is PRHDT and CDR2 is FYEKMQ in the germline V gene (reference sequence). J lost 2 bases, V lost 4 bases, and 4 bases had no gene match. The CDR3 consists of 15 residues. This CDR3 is CASSWKDRAGNTIYF. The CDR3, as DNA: TGTGCCAGCAGCTGGAAGGACAGGGCTGGAAACACCATATATTTT.

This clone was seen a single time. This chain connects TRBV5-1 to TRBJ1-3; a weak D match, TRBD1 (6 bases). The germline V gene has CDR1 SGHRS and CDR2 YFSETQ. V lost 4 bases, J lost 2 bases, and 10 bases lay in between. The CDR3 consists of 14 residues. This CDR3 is CASSAGGPGNTIYF. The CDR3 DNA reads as TGCGCCAGCAGCGCCGGGGGGCCTGGAAACACCATATATTTT.

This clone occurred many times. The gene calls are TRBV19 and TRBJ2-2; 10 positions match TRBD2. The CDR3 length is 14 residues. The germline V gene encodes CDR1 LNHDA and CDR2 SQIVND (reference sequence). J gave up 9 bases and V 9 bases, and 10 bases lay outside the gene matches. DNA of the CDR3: TGTGCCAGCGAAAGCGGGGGGGCCTTCCGGGAGCTGTTTTTT. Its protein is CASESGGAFRELFF.

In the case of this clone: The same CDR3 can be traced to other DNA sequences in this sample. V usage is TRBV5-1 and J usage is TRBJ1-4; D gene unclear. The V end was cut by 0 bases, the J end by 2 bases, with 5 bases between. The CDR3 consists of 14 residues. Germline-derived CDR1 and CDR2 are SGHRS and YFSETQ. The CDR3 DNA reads TGCGCCAGCAGCTTGGGCGGGACTAATGAAAAACTGTTTTTT. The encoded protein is CASSLGGTNEKLFF.

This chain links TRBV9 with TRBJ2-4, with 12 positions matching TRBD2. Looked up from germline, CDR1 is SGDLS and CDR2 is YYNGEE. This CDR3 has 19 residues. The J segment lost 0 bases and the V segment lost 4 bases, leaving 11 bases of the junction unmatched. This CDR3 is CASSPDPLAGGLAKNIQYF. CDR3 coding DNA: TGTGCCAGCAGCCCAGACCCACTAGCGGGGGGACTAGCCAAAAACATTCAGTACTTC.

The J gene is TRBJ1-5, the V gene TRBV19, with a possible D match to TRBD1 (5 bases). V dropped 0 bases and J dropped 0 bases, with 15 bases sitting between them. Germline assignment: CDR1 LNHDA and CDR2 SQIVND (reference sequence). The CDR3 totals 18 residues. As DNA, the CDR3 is TGTGCCAGTAGTATAGAGCTGAGAGCGGGGCATAGCAATCAGCCCCAGCATTTT. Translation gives CASSIELRAGHSNQPQHF.